The 18 T cell receptor beta chains in this list originate from one sample, sequenced in a study of T cells expressing NK-cell markers. TCRdb re-called the 5' RACE reads and catalogs CDR3 proteins one per entry, DNA excluded. This sample's clone table lists roughly 110,000 distinct CDR3 sequences. Sequencing was performed on blood T cells: a sorted CD56 or NKG2C T cell subset, CD4+ or CD8+ T cells, or bulk PBMC T cells (not recorded which). The receptor set was obtained from a woman between 18 and 70 years old in good health.

The V and J genes are TRBV7-9 and TRBJ2-3; the TRBD2 assignment by TCRdb is unverifiable without DNA. The CDR3 totals 16 residues. CDR1 SEHNR and CDR2 FQNEAQ come from the germline V gene (reference sequence). This CDR3 is CAINPTTSGSPDTQYF.

This chain uses TRBV4-3 with TRBJ2-1; the TRBD1 assignment by TCRdb is unverifiable without DNA. This CDR3 spans 15 amino acids. CDR1 and CDR2 (germline): LGHNA, YSLEER. The CDR3: CASSQAYVGGNEQSF.

CDR3 in amino acids: CASSLGAEALNDEQFF. The rearrangement uses TRBV7-8 and TRBJ2-1; TCRdb outputs TRBD2, but without DNA this stays unchecked. This CDR3 is 16 amino acids long. Germline V CDR1 and CDR2: SGHVS, FQNEAQ. Variable domain in full (rest from reference TRBV7-8 and TRBJ2-1): GAGVSQSPRYKVAKRGQDVALRCDPISGHVSLFWYQQALGQGPEFLTYFQNEAQLDKSGLPSDRFFAERPEGSVSTLKIQRTQQEDSAVYLCASSLGAEALNDEQFFGPGTRLTVL.

The chain carries TRBV12-3 or TRBV12-4 and TRBJ2-1; the D gene TCRdb calls, TRBD2, cannot be checked with no DNA. This CDR3 has 14 residues. The CDR3 loop reads CASTTGGLRVEQFF.

The chain recombines TRBV5-5 with TRBJ1-6; TCRdb picks TRBD1, but there is no DNA to check that call. The germline V gene has CDR1 SGHKS and CDR2 YYEKEE (reference sequence). The CDR3 spans 15 residues. CDR3 loop: CASSLDPQGYSPLHF. The full variable domain, rest sourced from reference TRBV5-5 and TRBJ1-6, is DAGVTQSPTHLIKTRGQQVTLRCSPISGHKSVSWYQQVLGQGPQFIFQYYEKEERGRGNFPDRFSARQFPNYSSELNVNALLLGDSALYLCASSLDPQGYSPLHFGNGTRLTVT.

The chain is built from TRBV20-1 and TRBJ1-2. There are 13 residues in the CDR3. Germline V gives CDR1 DFQATT, CDR2 SNEGSKA (reference sequence). This chain's CDR3 is CSALKPDNYGYTF.

The chain links TRBV19 to TRBJ2-1. CDR1 and CDR2 from the germline V gene are LNHDA and SQIVND (reference sequence). The CDR3 has 13 amino acids. The CDR3 loop is CASSKDGFNEQFF.

This chain uses TRBV7-2 with TRBJ2-7. Germline CDR1 SGHTA, CDR2 FQGNSA. The CDR3 has 13 residues. CDR3 region: CASSATLSYEQYF. Full variable domain (remainder filled in from reference TRBV7-2 and TRBJ2-7): GAGVSQSPSNKVTEKGKDVELRCDPISGHTALYWYRQSLGQGLEFLIYFQGNSAPDKSGLPSDRFSAERTGGSVSTLTIQRTQQEDSAVYLCASSATLSYEQYFGPGTRLTVT.

The V and J genes are TRBV11-1 and TRBJ2-1; absent DNA, TCRdb's TRBD2 call cannot be checked. From germline, CDR1 is SGHAT and CDR2 FQDESV (reference sequence). This CDR3 comprises 18 residues. The CDR3 sequence is CASSPVLAGAAPYNEQFF.

CDR3 region: CASSPQSGTEAFF. This sequence joins TRBV27 and TRBJ1-1. The CDR3 has 13 amino acids. Germline V gives CDR1 MNHEY, CDR2 SMNVEV (reference sequence).

V gene TRBV7-9 combines with J gene TRBJ2-7; absent DNA, TCRdb's TRBD1 call cannot be checked. This CDR3 region has 13 residues. Germline loops: CDR1 SEHNR, CDR2 FQNEAQ (reference sequence). The CDR3 sequence is CASSSDNGYEQYF.

The gene calls are TRBV7-2 and TRBJ2-3; TCRdb lists TRBD2, though no DNA is available to test this call. Germline-derived CDR1 and CDR2 are SGHTA and FQGNSA. The length of the CDR3 is 14 residues. CDR3 sequence reads: CASSLKGGADTQYF.

The rearrangement uses TRBV4-1 and TRBJ2-3; no DNA is available, so the TRBD2 call from TCRdb remains unchecked. There are 11 residues in the CDR3. The germline gives CDR1 MGHRA, CDR2 YSYEKL. CDR3 in amino acids: CASRGLDTQYF.

J is TRBJ1-2 and V is TRBV10-2; TCRdb picks TRBD1, but there is no DNA to check that call. The CDR3 is made up of 14 amino acids. CDR1 is WSHSY, CDR2 SAAADI, per germline. CDR3 protein: CASTRGTDYYGYTF.

The chain couples TRBV4-3 to TRBJ1-2. The CDR3 length is 11 residues. Germline assignment: CDR1 LGHNA and CDR2 YSLEER. The chain's CDR3 is CASSGGRGYTF.

This chain joins TRBV12-3 or TRBV12-4 and TRBJ2-7; TCRdb designates TRBD1, a call that cannot be tested without DNA. This CDR3 is 15 amino acids long. The CDR3 spells CASSLADRGPYEQYF.

The J gene is TRBJ2-2, the V gene TRBV4-3; TCRdb lists TRBD2, though no DNA is available to test this call. This CDR3 is built from 14 residues. Germline CDR1 is LGHNA and CDR2 is YSLEER. CDR3 sequence reads: CASSQIGLNGELFF.

The CDR3 is CATKEGLGSYEQYF. The chain employs TRBV27 and TRBJ2-7; checking the TCRdb D call of TRBD2 is not possible without DNA. This CDR3 has 14 residues. CDR1 and CDR2 (germline): MNHEY, SMNVEV (reference sequence).